This T cell receptor (beta chain) was recovered during a study of chemoradiotherapy in HPV16-positive cancers. Looking at the study overall: Functional T-cell assays on two HPV16-positive patients' cells defined candidate HPV-specific clones and common TCR motifs.

Regarding the study as a whole: Non-HPV-specific T cells did not expand in tumors during treatment, whereas candidate HPV-specific clones and E7-related motifs did. Better recurrence-free survival went with HPV-responsive T-cell expansion in HPV16-positive patients.

Using immunoSEQ multiplex PCR, the repertoire was profiled, and TCRdb retains in-frame clones only, with some absent. The sample contains tens of thousands of clones, roughly 90% of which appear only once. Germline V lookup: CDR1 SGDLS, CDR2 YYNGEE. V lost 0 bases, J lost 4 bases, and 13 bases lay in between. CDR3 size: 16 residues. About this clone: As yet, its antigen is unknown.

The genes are TRBV9 and TRBJ2-2; D perhaps matches TRBD1 (8 bases). The source is a human donor with HPV-associated anogenital cancer. Sequences were derived from blood, sampled from a patient who underwent chemoradiotherapy. CDR3 nucleotide sequence: TGTGCCAGCAGCGTAGGACAGGGGAGGGGCACCGGGGAGCTGTTTTTT. As protein: CASSVGQGRGTGELFF.